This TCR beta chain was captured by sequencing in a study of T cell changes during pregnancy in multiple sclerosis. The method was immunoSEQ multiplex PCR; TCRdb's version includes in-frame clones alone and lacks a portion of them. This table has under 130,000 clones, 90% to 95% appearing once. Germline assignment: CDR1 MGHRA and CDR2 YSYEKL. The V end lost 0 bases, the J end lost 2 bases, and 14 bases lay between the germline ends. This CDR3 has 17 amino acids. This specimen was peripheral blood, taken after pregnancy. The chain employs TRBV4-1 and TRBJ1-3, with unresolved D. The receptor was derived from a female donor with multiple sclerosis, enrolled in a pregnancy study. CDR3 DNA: TGCGCCAGCAGCCAAGATCGAGCGCGGCTTACTGGAAACACCATATATTTT. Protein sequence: CASSQDRARLTGNTIYF.